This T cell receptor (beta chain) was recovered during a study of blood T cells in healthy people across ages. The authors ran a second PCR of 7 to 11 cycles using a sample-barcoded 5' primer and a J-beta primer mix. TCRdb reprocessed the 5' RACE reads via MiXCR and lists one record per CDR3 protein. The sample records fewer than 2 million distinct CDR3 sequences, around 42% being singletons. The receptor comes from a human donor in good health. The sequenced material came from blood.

DNA for the CDR3: TGTGCCAGCAAGACAGGGGTCATCTACAATGAGCAGTACTTC. Its protein is CASKTGVIYNEQYF. The chain joins TRBV12-3 or TRBV12-4 to TRBJ2-1, with 8 nucleotides matching TRBD1. The end of the DNA is better explained by TRBJ2-7, so the J call may be wrong. The CDR3 is 14 amino acids.